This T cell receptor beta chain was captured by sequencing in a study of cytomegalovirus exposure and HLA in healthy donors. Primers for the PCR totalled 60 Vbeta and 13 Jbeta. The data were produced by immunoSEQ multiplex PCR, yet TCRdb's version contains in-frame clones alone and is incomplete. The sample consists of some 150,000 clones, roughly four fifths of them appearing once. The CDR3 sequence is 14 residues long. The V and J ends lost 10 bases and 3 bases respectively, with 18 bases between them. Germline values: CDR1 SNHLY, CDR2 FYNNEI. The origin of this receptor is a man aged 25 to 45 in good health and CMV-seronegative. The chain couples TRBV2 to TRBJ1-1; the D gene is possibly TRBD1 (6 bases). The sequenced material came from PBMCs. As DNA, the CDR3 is TGTGCCACTGCGTGGGGGCGCGGAGACACTGAAGCTTTCTTT. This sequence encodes CATAWGRGDTEAFF.